This TCR beta chain was profiled in a study of OX40 agonist ivuxolimab in advanced cancers. Whole-study results and caveats: Relatively little clonal expansion, among the lowest observed, appeared in partial responders at 0.1-3.0 mg/kg.

TCRdb's copy holds only in-frame clones and misses some; the assay was immunoSEQ multiplex PCR. The sample carries tens of thousands of clones, about 83% recorded once. This clone was picked up one time. What it binds is not known. The specimen comprised CD4+ or CD8+ T cells sorted from blood, sampled in a trial of the OX40 agonist ivuxolimab. The source of this sequence is an adult with an advanced solid tumor such as melanoma, head and neck, liver or kidney cancer.

CDR3 in amino acids: CASSQVAGYYEQYF. CDR3 DNA: TGTGCCAGCAGCCAAGTCGCAGGGTACTACGAGCAGTACTTC. The chain couples TRBV14 to TRBJ2-7; possible D gene TRBD1, 5 bases. CDR1 is SGHDN, CDR2 FVKESK, per germline. CDR3 length equals 14 residues. The V and J ends lost 1 base and 3 bases respectively, with 10 bases between them. The whole variable domain, filled in from reference TRBV14 and TRBJ2-7, reads EAGVTQFPSHSVIEKGQTVTLRCDPISGHDNLYWYRRVMGKEIKFLLHFVKESKQDESGMPNNRFLAERTGGTYSTLKVQPAELEDSGVYFCASSQVAGYYEQYFGPGTRLTVT.